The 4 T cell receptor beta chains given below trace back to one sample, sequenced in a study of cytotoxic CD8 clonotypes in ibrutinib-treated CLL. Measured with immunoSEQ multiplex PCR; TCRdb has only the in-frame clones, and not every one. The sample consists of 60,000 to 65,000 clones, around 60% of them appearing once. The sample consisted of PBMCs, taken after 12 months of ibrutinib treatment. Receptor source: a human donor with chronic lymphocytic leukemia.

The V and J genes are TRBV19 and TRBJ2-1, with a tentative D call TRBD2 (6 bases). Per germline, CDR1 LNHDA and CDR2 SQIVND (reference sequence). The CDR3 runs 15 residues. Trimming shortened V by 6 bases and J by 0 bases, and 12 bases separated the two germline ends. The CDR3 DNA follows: TGTGCCAGTAGATACGCGGGGAGCTCCTACAATGAGCAGTTCTTC. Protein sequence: CASRYAGSSYNEQFF.

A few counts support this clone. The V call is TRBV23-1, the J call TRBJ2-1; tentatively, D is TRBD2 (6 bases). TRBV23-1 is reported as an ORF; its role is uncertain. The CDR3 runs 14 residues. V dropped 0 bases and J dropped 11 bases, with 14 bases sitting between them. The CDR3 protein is CASSQSERRVKQFF. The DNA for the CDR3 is TGCGCCAGCAGTCAATCTGAACGGAGGGTAAAGCAGTTCTTC.

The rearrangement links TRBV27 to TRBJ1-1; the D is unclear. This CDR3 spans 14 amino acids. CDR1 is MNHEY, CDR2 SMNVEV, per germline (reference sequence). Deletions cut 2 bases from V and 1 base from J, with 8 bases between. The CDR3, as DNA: TGTGCCAGCAGTTTACACAAAAAGAACACTGAAGCTTTCTTT. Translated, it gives CASSLHKKNTEAFF.

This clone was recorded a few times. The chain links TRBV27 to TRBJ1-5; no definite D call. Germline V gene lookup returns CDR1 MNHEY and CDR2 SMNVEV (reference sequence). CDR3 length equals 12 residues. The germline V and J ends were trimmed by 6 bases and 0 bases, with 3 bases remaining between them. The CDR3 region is CASSDSNQPQHF. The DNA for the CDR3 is TGTGCCAGCAGCGATAGCAATCAGCCCCAGCATTTT.